This TCR beta chain was retrieved from a study of cytomegalovirus exposure and HLA in healthy donors. General study points: For most TCR beta V segments, an earlier analysis put the productive rate at about 87% or about 30% of the time.

The CDR3 is made up of 15 amino acids. Losses at the gene ends were 2 bases for V and 6 bases for J; bases not matched to a gene: 5. Germline CDR1 reads MNHEY; CDR2 reads SVGAGI. About this clone itself: The antigen remains undetermined.

Primers for the PCR totalled 60 Vbeta and 13 Jbeta. Only in-frame clones appear in the TCRdb table, and some are missing; sequencing was by immunoSEQ multiplex PCR. The data show about 170,000 clones, with roughly 77% seen just once and 1% held by the top ten. Regarding donors, all were healthy bone marrow donors. This sequence joins TRBV6-5 and TRBJ2-1, with 9 bases fitting TRBD2. This receptor was identified in a woman aged 45-65 years in good health and CMV-seropositive. Sequenced: PBMCs. The CDR3 bases are TGTGCCAGCAGTTACCGCGGGAGGGCCCTCAATGAGCAGTTCTTC. As protein: CASSYRGRALNEQFF.